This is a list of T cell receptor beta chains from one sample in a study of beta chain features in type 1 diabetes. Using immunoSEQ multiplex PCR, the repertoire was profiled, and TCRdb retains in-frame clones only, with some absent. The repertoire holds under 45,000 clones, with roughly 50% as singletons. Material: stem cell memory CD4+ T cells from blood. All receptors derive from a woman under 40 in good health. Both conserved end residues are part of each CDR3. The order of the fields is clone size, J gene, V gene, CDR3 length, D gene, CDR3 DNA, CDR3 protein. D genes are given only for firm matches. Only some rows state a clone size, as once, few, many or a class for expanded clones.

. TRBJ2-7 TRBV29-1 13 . TGCAGCGTTGCGTTTGCGGGGTCCTACGAGCAGTACTTC CSVAFAGSYEQYF
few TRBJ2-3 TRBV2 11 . TGTGCCAGCATCGGGGCAGATACGCAGTATTTT CASIGADTQYF
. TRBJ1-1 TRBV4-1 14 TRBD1 TGCGCCAGCAGCCAAAGACAGGGTAACACTGAAGCTTTCTTT CASSQRQGNTEAFF
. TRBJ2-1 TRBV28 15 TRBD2 TGTGCCAGCCGGGGGGGAGGACGCTCCTACAATGAGCAGTTCTTC CASRGGGRSYNEQFF
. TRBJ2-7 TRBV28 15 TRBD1 TGTGCCAGCAGCTTACAGGGGGCACTGTCCTACGAGCAGTACTTC CASSLQGALSYEQYF
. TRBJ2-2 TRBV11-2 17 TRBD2 TGTGCCAGCAGCTTTCTAGCGGGTACTGTGAACACCGGGGAGCTGTTTTTT CASSFLAGTVNTGELFF
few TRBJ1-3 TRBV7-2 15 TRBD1 TGTGCCAGCAGCAAGACAGGGCTCTCTGGAAACACCATATATTTT CASSKTGLSGNTIYF
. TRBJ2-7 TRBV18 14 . TGTGCCAGCTCACGATGGGAGAGGTCCTACGAGCAGTACTTC CASSRWERSYEQYF
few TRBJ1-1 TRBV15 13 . TGTGCCACCAGCAGAGAAGGAGACACTGAAGCTTTCTTT CATSREGDTEAFF
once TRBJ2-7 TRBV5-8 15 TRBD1 TGTGCCAGCAGCCGTGGACAGGGGGGATTCTACGAGCAGTACTTC CASSRGQGGFYEQYF
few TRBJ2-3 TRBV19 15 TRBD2 TGTGCCAGTAGTAACAGCGGGAGGGGCACAGATACGCAGTATTTT CASSNSGRGTDTQYF
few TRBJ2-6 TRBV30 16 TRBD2 TGTGCCTGGAGGAGGCGGGGGTTTTCTGGGGCCAACGTCCTGACTTTC CAWRRRGFSGANVLTF
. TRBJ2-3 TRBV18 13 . TGTGCCGGCTCACCACGCCGGACAGATACGCAGTATTTT CAGSPRRTDTQYF
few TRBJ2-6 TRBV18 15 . TGTGCCAGCTCACCCCGTAGCTCTGGGGCCAACGTCCTGACTTTC CASSPRSSGANVLTF
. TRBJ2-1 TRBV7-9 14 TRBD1 TGTGCCAGCGACCCGGGACAGGAGTACAATGAGCAGTTCTTC CASDPGQEYNEQFF
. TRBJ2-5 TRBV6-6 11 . TGTGCCAGCAGCATTGAAGAGACCCAGTACTTC CASSIEETQYF
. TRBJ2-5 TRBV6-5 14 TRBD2 TGTGCCAGCAGGGGACTAGCGGCTCAAGAGACCCAGTACTTC CASRGLAAQETQYF
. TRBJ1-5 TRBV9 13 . TGTGCCAGCAGCCCAAAGTCGGGACAGCCCCAGCATTTT CASSPKSGQPQHF
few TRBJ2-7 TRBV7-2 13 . TGTGCCAGCAGCTTACACGACACTTACGAGCAGTACTTC CASSLHDTYEQYF
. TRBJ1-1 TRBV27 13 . TGTGCCAGCAGTTCGACAGGTAGCGCTGAAGCTTTCTTT CASSSTGSAEAFF
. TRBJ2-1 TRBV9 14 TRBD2 TGTGCCAGCAGCTACCGGACTAGCGGGTTCGAGCAGTTCTTC CASSYRTSGFEQFF
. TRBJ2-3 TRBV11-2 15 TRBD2 TGTGCCAGCAGCGACGGACTAGCGGGAGTGTATACGCAGTATTTT CASSDGLAGVYTQYF
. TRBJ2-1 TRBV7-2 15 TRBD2 TGTGCCAGCAGCTTAGAGAGGCGGGAGGGCGGTGAGCAGTTCTTC CASSLERREGGEQFF
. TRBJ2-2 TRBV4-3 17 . TGCGCCAGCAGCCAAACTTTCGCGGCAGAGAACACCGGGGAGCTGTTTTTT CASSQTFAAENTGELFF
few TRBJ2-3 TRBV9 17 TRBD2 TGTGCCAGCAGCGTAGACCCAGCGGGAGGGGTTACAGATACGCAGTATTTT CASSVDPAGGVTDTQYF
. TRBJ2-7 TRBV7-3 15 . TGTGCCAGCAGCTTGGGAGGGGGTCGCTCCTACGAGCAGTACTTC CASSLGGGRSYEQYF
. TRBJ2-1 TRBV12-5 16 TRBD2 TGTGCTAGTGGTTTGGGGACTAGGGGACTCTACAATGAGCAGTTCTTC CASGLGTRGLYNEQFF
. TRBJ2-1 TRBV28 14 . TGTGCCAGCAACGGGGGCGGGAGTTACCATGAGCAGTTCTTC CASNGGGSYHEQFF
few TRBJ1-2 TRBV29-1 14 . TGCAGCGTTTGGGAGGCGACTGTTAACTATGGCTACACCTTC CSVWEATVNYGYTF
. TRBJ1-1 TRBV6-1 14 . TGTGCCAGCAGTCTCACAGTGGTAGACACTGAAGCTTTCTTT CASSLTVVDTEAFF
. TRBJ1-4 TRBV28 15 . TGTGCCAGCAGTGGGGAGGCTGCAACTAATGAAAAACTGTTTTTT CASSGEAATNEKLFF
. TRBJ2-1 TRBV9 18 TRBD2 TGTGCCAGCAGCCTCGGACTAGCGGGAGGAGGGGACTACAATGAGCAGTTCTTC CASSLGLAGGGDYNEQFF